This passage covers 8 T cell receptor beta chains from one sample sequenced in a study of shared clonotypes between healthy human individuals. The assay was immunoSEQ multiplex PCR, and TCRdb's table has in-frame clones only and misses some. The sample includes under 1,100,000 clones, about 77% seen only once; the top ten take around 1.4%. The sample taken for sequencing was memory CD4+ T cells sorted from blood. Sample subset: CD45RA-negative fraction. The receptor source for this set is a man aged 18 to 29 in good health.

The rearrangement links TRBV9 to TRBJ2-1, with D perhaps given as TRBD1 or TRBD2 (5 bases each). The CDR3 is 17 amino acids. V lost 3 bases and J 1 base, leaving 17 bases between the germline ends. CDR1 is SGDLS and CDR2 is YYNGEE in the germline V gene. The DNA of the CDR3 is TGTGCCAGCAGCGCCCGGCTTGAGGGGATGTCCTACAATGAGCAGTTCTTC. This translates into CASSARLEGMSYNEQFF.

The CDR3 protein is CASRQDSGGAYEQYF. The CDR3 DNA sequence: TGTGCCAGCAGGCAGGATAGCGGGGGGGCGTATGAGCAGTACTTC. The gene calls are TRBV6-6 and TRBJ2-7; 11 nucleotides match TRBD2. The junction had 11 bases not matched to a gene; V was cut back by 6 bases and J by 7 bases. There are 15 residues in the CDR3. The germline V gene encodes CDR1 MNHNY and CDR2 SVGAGI (reference sequence).

V usage is TRBV30 and J usage is TRBJ2-7, with 9 bases that match TRBD2. The CDR3 sequence is 12 residues long. Germline V gene sequence: CDR1 GTSNPN, CDR2 SVGIG (reference sequence). After removal of 4 bases from V and 9 bases from J, the junction contained 7 bases not matched to a gene. In DNA, the CDR3 is TGTGCCTGGAAGGCGGGAGGGAGCGTGCAGTACTTC. As protein: CAWKAGGSVQYF.

The chain is built from TRBV6-1 and TRBJ1-1; 7 bases are a match to TRBD1. V dropped 5 bases and J dropped 2; count of bases not matched to a gene: 5. The CDR3 consists of 14 residues. Germline assignment: CDR1 MNHNS and CDR2 SASEGT. The CDR3 region has the DNA TGTGCCAGCAGTTTGGGACAGATCAACACTGAAGCTTTCTTT. It codes for CASSLGQINTEAFF.

This clone was observed a few times. The rearrangement uses TRBV10-3 and TRBJ2-1, with D perhaps given as TRBD1 or TRBD2 (6 bases each). V lost 0 bases and J lost 3, with 15 bases in between. The CDR3 has 17 residues. Per the germline V gene, CDR1 is ENHRY and CDR2 is SYGVKD. Written as DNA, the CDR3 is TGTGCCATCAGTGAGTCGGGGGGCCGGGGCAGCTACAATGAGCAGTTCTTC. It encodes CAISESGGRGSYNEQFF.

V usage is TRBV15 and J usage is TRBJ2-1, with TRBD2 matching 10 bases. Germline CDR1 LNHNV, CDR2 YYDKDF (reference sequence). V lost 3 bases, J lost 8 bases, and 4 bases stayed unmatched. The CDR3 spans 14 residues. CDR3 in DNA: TGTGCCACCAGCAGTGGACTAGCGGTCTATGAGCAGTTCTTC. Its translation: CATSSGLAVYEQFF. Full variable domain (rest looked up from reference TRBV15 and TRBJ2-1): DAMVIQNPRYQVTQFGKPVTLSCSQTLNHNVMYWYQQKSSQAPKLLFHYYDKDFNNEADTPDNFQSRRPNTSFCFLDIRSPGLGDTAMYLCATSSGLAVYEQFFGPGTRLTVL.

This clone was recorded many times. The CDR3 DNA reads as TGTGCCAGCAGCTTAGATCAAGGACGGGGGGGCCGAGAGACCCAGTACTTC. Translated: CASSLDQGRGGRETQYF. The chain has TRBV11-2 and TRBJ2-5, with 8 bases matching TRBD2. This CDR3 is built from 17 residues. The V and J ends lost 0 bases and 4 bases, in that order; junction bases with no gene match: 10. Looked up from germline, CDR1 is SGHAT and CDR2 is FQNNGV.

This clone is a singleton in its sample. Written as DNA, the CDR3 is TGTGCCAGCAAGGGACAGGGGGGGTACGAGCAGTACTTC. Its translation is CASKGQGGYEQYF. The chain links TRBV28 to TRBJ2-7, with TRBD1 matching 11 bases. Germline-derived CDR1 and CDR2 are MDHEN and SYDVKM. The CDR3 is made up of 13 amino acids. The V gene end was trimmed by 7 bases and the J gene end by 4 bases; junction bases not matched to a gene: 3.